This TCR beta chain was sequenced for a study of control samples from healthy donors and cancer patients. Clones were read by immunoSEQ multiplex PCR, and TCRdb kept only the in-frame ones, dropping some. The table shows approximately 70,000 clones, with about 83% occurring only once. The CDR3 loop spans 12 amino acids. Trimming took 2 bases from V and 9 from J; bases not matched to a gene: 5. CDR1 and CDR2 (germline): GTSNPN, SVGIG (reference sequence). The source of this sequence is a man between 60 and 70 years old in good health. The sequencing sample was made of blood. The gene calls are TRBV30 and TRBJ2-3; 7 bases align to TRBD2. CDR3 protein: CAWSTTSATQYF. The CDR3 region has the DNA TGTGCCTGGAGTACTACTAGCGCCACGCAGTATTTT.